These 5 T cell receptor beta chains were all obtained from the same sample, sequenced in a study of blood T cell repertoires in COVID-19. Libraries were prepared by immunoSEQ multiplex PCR; TCRdb keeps only in-frame clonotypes and omits some of them. The data show 65,000 to 70,000 clones, about four fifths seen once. Sequenced: peripheral blood. Receptors originate from a human donor in a cohort sampled during active COVID-19.

The chain links TRBV25-1 to TRBJ1-5; D unclear. V lost 2 bases and J 2 bases, leaving 4 bases between the germline ends. This CDR3 is 13 amino acids long. Germline V gives CDR1 MGHDK, CDR2 SYGVNS. The CDR3 DNA reads as TGTGCCAGCAGTGAACCGGGCAATCAGCCCCAGCATTTT. Its protein product is CASSEPGNQPQHF.

This clone was found a few times. J is TRBJ2-3 and V is TRBV7-9; D gene ambiguous. Germline CDR1 reads SEHNR; CDR2 reads FQNEAQ (reference sequence). V lost 5 bases and J lost 9, with 15 bases in between. The CDR3 runs 13 residues. This chain's CDR3 is CASSPRLDPTQYF. The DNA of the CDR3 is TGTGCCAGCAGCCCGCGACTGGATCCCACGCAGTATTTT.

This clone was counted only a few times. The V gene is TRBV3-1 (or the pseudogene TRBV3-2), the J gene TRBJ2-7; maybe TRBD2 (6 bases). Germline V lookup: CDR1 LGHDT, CDR2 YNNKEL (reference sequence). This CDR3 spans 14 amino acids. Trimming cost V 4 bases and J 1 base, with 11 bases left between them. This CDR3 is CASSLGGRSYEQYF. The CDR3, as DNA: TGTGCCAGCAGCCTCGGAGGGAGGTCCTACGAGCAGTACTTC.

This clone was detected a few times. The chain joins TRBV5-4 to TRBJ1-1; D uncertain. In germline, CDR1 is SGHNT, CDR2 YYREEE (reference sequence). The V end lost 3 bases, the J end lost 1 base, and 7 bases lay between the germline ends. There are 13 residues in the CDR3. Here the CDR3 reads CASSSYRNTEAFF. The CDR3 bases are TGTGCCAGCAGCTCCTACAGGAACACTGAAGCTTTCTTT.

The chain recombines TRBV5-1 with TRBJ1-1; D gene unclear. The CDR3 has 13 residues. The V end lost 7 bases, the J end lost 1 base, and 11 bases lay between the germline ends. Germline CDR1 is SGHRS and CDR2 is YFSETQ. This CDR3 reads CASGTTANTEAFF. CDR3 DNA sequence: TGCGCCAGCGGTACTACGGCGAACACTGAAGCTTTCTTT.